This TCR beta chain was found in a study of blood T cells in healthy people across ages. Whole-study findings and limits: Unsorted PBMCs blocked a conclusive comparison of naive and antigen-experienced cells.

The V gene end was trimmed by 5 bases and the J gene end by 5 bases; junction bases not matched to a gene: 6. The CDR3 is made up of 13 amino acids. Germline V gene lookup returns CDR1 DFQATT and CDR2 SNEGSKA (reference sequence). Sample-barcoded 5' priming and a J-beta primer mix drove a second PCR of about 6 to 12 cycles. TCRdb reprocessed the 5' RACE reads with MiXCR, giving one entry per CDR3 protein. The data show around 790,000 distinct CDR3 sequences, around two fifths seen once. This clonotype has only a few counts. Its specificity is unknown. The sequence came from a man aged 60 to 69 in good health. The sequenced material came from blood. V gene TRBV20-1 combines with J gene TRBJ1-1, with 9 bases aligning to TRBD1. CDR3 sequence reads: CSAFTGGRTEAFF. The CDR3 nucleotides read TGCAGTGCTTTCACAGGGGGCAGGACTGAAGCTTTCTTT.